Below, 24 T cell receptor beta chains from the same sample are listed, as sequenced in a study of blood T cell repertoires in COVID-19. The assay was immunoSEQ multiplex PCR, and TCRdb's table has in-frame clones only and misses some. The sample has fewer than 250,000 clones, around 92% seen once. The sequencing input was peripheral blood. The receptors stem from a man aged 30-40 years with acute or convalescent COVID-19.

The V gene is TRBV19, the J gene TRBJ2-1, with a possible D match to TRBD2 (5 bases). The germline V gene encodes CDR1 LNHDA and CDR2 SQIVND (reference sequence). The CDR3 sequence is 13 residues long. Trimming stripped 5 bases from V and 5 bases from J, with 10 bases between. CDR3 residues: CASSSGRDNEQFF. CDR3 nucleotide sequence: TGTGCCAGTAGTTCCGGGCGGGACAATGAGCAGTTCTTC.

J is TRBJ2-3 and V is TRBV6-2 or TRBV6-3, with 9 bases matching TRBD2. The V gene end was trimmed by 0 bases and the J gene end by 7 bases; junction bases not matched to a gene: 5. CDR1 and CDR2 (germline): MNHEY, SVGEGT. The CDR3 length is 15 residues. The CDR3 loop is CASSYSGLAGNTQYF. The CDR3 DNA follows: TGTGCCAGCAGTTACTCGGGGCTAGCGGGGAATACGCAGTATTTT.

This CDR3 is CASSPPNSGAYEQYF. CDR3 nucleotide sequence: TGTGCCAGCAGCCCTCCGAACTCCGGGGCCTACGAGCAGTACTTC. The rearrangement links TRBV3-1 (or the pseudogene TRBV3-2) to TRBJ2-7, with D possibly being TRBD2 (5 bases). Germline loops: CDR1 LGHDT, CDR2 YNNKEL (reference sequence). V gave up 4 bases and J gave up 2 bases, with 15 bases separating them. The CDR3 is 15 residues long.

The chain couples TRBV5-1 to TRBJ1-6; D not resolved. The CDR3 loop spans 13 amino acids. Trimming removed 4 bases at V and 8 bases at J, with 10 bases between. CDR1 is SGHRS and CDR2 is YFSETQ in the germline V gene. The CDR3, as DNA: TGCGCCAGCAGCCGCGGTGGCGATTCACCCCTCCACTTT. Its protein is CASSRGGDSPLHF.

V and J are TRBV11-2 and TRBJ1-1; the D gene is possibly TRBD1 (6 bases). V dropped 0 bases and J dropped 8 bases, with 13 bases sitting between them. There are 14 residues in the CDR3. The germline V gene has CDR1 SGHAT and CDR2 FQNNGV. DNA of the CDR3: TGTGCCAGCAGCTTAGAGGGGGCTGGGGCCGAAGCTTTCTTT. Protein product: CASSLEGAGAEAFF. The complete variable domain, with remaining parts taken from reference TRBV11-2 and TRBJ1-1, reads EAGVAQSPRYKIIEKRQSVAFWCNPISGHATLYWYQQILGQGPKLLIQFQNNGVVDDSQLPKDRFSAERLKGVDSTLKIQPAKLEDSAVYLCASSLEGAGAEAFFGQGTRLTVV.

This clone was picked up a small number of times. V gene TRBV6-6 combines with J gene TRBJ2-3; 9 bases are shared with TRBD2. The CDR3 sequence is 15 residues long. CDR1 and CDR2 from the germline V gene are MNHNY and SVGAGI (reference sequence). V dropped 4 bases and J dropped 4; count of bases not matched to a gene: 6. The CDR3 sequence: CASSLAGVSADTQYF. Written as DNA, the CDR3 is TGTGCCAGCAGTTTAGCGGGAGTTAGCGCAGATACGCAGTATTTT.

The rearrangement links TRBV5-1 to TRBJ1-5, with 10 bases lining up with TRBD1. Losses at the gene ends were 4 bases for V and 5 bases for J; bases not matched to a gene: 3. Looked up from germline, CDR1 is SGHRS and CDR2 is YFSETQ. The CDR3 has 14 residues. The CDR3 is CASSQGTGDQPQHF. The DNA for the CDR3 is TGCGCCAGCAGCCAAGGGACAGGGGATCAGCCCCAGCATTTT.

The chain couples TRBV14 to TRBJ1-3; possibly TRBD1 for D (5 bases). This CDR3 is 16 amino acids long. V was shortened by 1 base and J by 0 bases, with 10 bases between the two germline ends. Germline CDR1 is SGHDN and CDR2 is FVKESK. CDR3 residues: CASSQGQLLSGNTIYF. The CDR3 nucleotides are TGTGCCAGCAGCCAAGGACAGCTCCTCTCTGGAAACACCATATATTTT.

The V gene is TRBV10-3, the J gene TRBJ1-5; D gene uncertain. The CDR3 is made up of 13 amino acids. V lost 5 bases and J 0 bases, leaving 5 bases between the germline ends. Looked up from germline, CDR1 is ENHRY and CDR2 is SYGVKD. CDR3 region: CAISSSSNQPQHF. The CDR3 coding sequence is TGTGCCATCAGTTCTTCTAGCAATCAGCCCCAGCATTTT.

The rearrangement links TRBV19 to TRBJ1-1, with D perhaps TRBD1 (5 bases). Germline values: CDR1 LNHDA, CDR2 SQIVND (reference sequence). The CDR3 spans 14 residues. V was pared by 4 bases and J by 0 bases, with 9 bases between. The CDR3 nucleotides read TGTGCCAGTAGTAGCCGGGGGATGAACACTGAAGCTTTCTTT. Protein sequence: CASSSRGMNTEAFF. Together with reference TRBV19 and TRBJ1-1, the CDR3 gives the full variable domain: DGGITQSPKYLFRKEGQNVTLSCEQNLNHDAMYWYRQDPGQGLRLIYYSQIVNDFQKGDIAEGYSVSREKKESFPLTVTSAQKNPTAFYLCASSSRGMNTEAFFGQGTRLTVV.

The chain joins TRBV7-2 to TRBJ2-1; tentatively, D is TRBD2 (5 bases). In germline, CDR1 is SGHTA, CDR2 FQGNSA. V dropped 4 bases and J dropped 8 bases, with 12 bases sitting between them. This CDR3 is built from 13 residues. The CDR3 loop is CASSSPGTHEQFF. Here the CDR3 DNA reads TGTGCCAGCAGCTCCCCGGGAACACATGAGCAGTTCTTC.

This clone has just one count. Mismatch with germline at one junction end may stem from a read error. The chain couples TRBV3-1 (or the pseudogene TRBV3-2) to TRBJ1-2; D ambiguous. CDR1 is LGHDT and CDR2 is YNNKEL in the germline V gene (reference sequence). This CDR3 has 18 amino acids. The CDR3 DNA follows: TGTGCCAGCAGTCAAGGGTCTCTACCTGCCGGGGATCTCTATGGCTACACCTTC. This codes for CASSQGSLPAGDLYGYTF.

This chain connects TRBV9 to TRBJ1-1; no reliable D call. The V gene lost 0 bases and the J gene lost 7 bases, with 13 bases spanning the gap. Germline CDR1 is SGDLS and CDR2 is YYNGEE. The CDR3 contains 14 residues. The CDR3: CASSVALVTDEAFF. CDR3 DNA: TGTGCCAGCAGCGTAGCTCTAGTTACGGATGAAGCTTTCTTT.

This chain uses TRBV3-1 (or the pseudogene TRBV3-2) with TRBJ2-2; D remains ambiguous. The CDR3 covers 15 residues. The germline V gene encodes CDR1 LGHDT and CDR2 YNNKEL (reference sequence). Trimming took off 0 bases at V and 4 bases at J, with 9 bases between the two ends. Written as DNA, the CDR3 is TGTGCCAGCAGCCAAGATTGGGCTATCACCGGGGAGCTGTTTTTT. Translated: CASSQDWAITGELFF.

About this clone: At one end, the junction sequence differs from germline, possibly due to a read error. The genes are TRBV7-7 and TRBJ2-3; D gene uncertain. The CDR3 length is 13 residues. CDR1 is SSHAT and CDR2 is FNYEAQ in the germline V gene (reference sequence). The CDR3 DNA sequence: TGTGCTAGCAGCGCGACCCGGAGAGATACGCAGTATTTT. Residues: CASSATRRDTQYF.

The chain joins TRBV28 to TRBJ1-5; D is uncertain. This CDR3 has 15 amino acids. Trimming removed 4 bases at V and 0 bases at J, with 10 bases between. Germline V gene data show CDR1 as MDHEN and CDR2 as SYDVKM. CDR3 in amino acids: CASSYGGYSNQPQHF. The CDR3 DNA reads TGTGCCAGCAGTTACGGCGGATATAGCAATCAGCCCCAGCATTTT.

The DNA of the CDR3 is TGTGCCATCAGTGAGACCGGGACTAGCGGCCAAGAGACCCAGTACTTC. This gives the protein CAISETGTSGQETQYF. This chain links TRBV10-3 with TRBJ2-5; 11 bases are shared with TRBD2. The CDR3 spans 16 residues. V was clipped by 2 bases and J by 1 base; unmatched bases: 3. Germline CDR1 and CDR2: ENHRY and SYGVKD.

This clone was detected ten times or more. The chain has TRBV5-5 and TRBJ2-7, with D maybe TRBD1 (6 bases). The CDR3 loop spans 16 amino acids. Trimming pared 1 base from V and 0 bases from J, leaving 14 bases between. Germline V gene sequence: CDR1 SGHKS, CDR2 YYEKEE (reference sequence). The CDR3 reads CASSLRQGSNSYEQYF. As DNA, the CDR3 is TGTGCCAGCAGCTTGCGGCAGGGGTCCAACTCCTACGAGCAGTACTTC.

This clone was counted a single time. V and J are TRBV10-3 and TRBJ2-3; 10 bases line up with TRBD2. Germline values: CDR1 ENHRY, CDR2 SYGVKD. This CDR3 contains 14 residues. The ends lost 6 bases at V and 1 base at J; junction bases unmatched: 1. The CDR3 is CAISGLAGTDTQYF. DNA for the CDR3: TGTGCCATCAGCGGACTAGCGGGCACAGATACGCAGTATTTT.

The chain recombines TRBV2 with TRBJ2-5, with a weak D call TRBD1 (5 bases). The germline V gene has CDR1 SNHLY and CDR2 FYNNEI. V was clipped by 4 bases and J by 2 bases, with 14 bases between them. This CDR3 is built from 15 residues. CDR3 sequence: CASSVITGRQETQYF. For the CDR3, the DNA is TGTGCCAGCAGTGTAATAACAGGCCGGCAAGAGACCCAGTACTTC.

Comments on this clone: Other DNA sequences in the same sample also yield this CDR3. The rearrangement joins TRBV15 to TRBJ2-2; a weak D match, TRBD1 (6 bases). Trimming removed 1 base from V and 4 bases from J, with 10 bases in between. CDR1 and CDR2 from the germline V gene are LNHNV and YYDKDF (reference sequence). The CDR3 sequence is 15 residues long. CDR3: CATSRVTGSTGELFF. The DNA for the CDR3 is TGTGCCACCAGCAGAGTAACAGGGAGCACCGGGGAGCTGTTTTTT.

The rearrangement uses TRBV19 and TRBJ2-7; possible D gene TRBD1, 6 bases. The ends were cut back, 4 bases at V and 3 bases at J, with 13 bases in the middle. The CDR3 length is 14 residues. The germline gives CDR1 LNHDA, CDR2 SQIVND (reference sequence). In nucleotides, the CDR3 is TGTGCCAGTAGTAGGTCAGGGGATAGCTACGAGCAGTACTTC. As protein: CASSRSGDSYEQYF.

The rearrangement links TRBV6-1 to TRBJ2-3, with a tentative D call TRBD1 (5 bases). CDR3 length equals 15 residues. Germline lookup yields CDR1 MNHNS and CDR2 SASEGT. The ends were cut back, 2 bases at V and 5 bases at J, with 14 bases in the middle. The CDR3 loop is CASSEQGLTGDTQYF. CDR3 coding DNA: TGTGCCAGCAGTGAACAGGGCCTCACCGGAGATACGCAGTATTTT.

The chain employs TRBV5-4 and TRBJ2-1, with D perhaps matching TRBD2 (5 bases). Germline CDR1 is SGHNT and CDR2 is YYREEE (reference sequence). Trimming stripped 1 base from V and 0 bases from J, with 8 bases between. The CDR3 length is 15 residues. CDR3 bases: TGTGCCAGCAGCTTGACGGGGAACTCCTACAATGAGCAGTTCTTC. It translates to CASSLTGNSYNEQFF. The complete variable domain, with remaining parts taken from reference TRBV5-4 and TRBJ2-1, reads ETGVTQSPTHLIKTRGQQVTLRCSSQSGHNTVSWYQQALGQGPQFIFQYYREEENGRGNFPPRFSGLQFPNYSSELNVNALELDDSALYLCASSLTGNSYNEQFFGPGTRLTVL.